This is a list of T cell receptor beta chains from one sample in a study of blood T cell repertoires in COVID-19. Assay used: immunoSEQ multiplex PCR; TCRdb lists only in-frame clones, some missing. The sample yields about 33,000 clones, roughly 85% seen once. The sequencing input was peripheral blood. The receptors stem from a human donor in a cohort sampled during active COVID-19. Each CDR3 is given with its conserved first and last residue. The D gene is left open where the match is weak.

j_gene,v_gene,d_gene,CDR3aa,CDR3nt
TRBJ2-2,TRBV28,TRBD1,CASSVPGQQNTGELFF,TGTGCCAGCAGTGTCCCGGGACAGCAGAACACCGGGGAGCTGTTTTTT
TRBJ1-5,TRBV3-1/TRBV3-2,NA,CASSHLNQPQHF,TGTGCCAGCAGCCACCTAAATCAGCCCCAGCATTTT
TRBJ1-3,TRBV6-5,NA,CASSYKGISGNTIYF,TGTGCCAGCAGTTACAAGGGGATCTCTGGAAACACCATATATTTT
TRBJ1-2,TRBV30,TRBD1,CAWSLGQAPRF,TGTGCCTGGAGTCTGGGACAGGCTCCCCGATTC
TRBJ1-6,TRBV2,TRBD1,CASSEQGAWNSPLHF,TGTGCCAGCAGTGAACAGGGGGCTTGGAATTCACCCCTCCACTTT
TRBJ1-5,TRBV7-2,NA,CASSLYQEPQHF,TGTGCCAGCAGCTTATATCAGGAGCCCCAGCATTTT
TRBJ2-7,TRBV28,TRBD2,CASSQGTSGTLIAYEQYF,TGTGCCAGCAGCCAAGGGACTAGCGGGACCCTAATAGCCTACGAGCAGTACTTC
TRBJ1-1,TRBV7-9,NA,CASSPTGNEAFF,TGTGCCAGCAGTCCGACAGGAAATGAAGCTTTCTTT
TRBJ2-7,TRBV11-1,NA,CASSLLTGSHYEQYF,TGTGCCAGCAGCCTCCTGACAGGCTCCCACTACGAGCAGTACTTC
TRBJ2-2,TRBV4-2,TRBD2,CASSQEVLAGRTGELFF,TGTGCCAGCAGCCAAGAGGTACTAGCGGGAAGGACCGGGGAGCTGTTTTTT
TRBJ2-5,TRBV11-2,NA,CASSLVPGYETQYF,TGTGCCAGCAGCCTCGTACCGGGATATGAGACCCAGTACTTC
TRBJ2-2,TRBV9,TRBD2,CASSVAGGHMNTGELFF,TGTGCCAGCAGCGTAGCGGGAGGACACATGAACACCGGGGAGCTGTTTTTT
TRBJ2-2,TRBV11-3,TRBD2,CASSRGGTANTGELFF,TGTGCCAGCAGCCGGGGGGGGACCGCGAACACCGGGGAGCTGTTTTTT